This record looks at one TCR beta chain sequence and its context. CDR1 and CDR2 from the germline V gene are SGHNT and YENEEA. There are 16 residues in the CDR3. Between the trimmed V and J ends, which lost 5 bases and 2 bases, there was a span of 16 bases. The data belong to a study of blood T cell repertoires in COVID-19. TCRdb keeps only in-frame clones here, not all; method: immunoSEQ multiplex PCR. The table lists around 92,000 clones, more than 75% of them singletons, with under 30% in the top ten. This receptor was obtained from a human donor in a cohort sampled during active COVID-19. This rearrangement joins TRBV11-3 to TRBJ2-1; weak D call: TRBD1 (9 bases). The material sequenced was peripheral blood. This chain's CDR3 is CASSARGDRAYNEQFF. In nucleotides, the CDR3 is TGTGCCAGCAGCGCGCGGGGGGACAGGGCCTACAATGAGCAGTTCTTC. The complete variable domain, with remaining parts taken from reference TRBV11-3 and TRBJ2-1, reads EAGVVQSPRYKIIEKKQPVAFWCNPISGHNTLYWYLQNLGQGPELLIRYENEEAVDDSQLPKDRFSAERLKGVDSTLKIQPAELGDSAVYLCASSARGDRAYNEQFFGPGTRLTVL.